The sequence of this T cell receptor (beta chain) was determined in a study of cytomegalovirus exposure and HLA in healthy donors. Study results and caveats: HLA restriction was apparent for most CMV-associated TCR beta chains in a later analysis. What TCR beta sequences reportedly achieved was accurate prediction of HLA-A and HLA-B alleles in most subjects. Later on, an analysis showed TCR association rates differing by HLA locus, with DRB1 the most and HLA-C the fewest. It was reportedly the case that the classifier diagnosed cytomegalovirus status with high specificity and sensitivity.

Primers included in the PCR were 60 Vbeta and 13 Jbeta primers. Using immunoSEQ multiplex PCR, the repertoire was profiled, and TCRdb retains in-frame clones only, with some absent. The table has 80,000 to 100,000 clones, roughly 81% seen once. This clone has a single count. Its matching antigen is unknown. The junction departs from germline at one end; a sequencing error may be responsible. The CDR3 length is 16 residues. Germline values: CDR1 SGHAT, CDR2 FQNNGV. This receptor was taken from a man aged 40-49 years in good health and CMV-seronegative. The V and J genes are TRBV11-2 and TRBJ2-5; 9 bases align to TRBD1. The sample taken for sequencing was PBMCs. The CDR3 here is CASRRGTGRSGETRYF. In DNA form, the CDR3 reads TGTGCCAGCCGCCGGGGGACAGGGAGATCCGGGGAGACCCGGTACTTC. The full variable domain, completed using reference TRBV11-2 and TRBJ2-5, is EAGVAQSPRYKIIEKRQSVAFWCNPISGHATLYWYQQILGQGPKLLIQFQNNGVVDDSQLPKDRFSAERLKGVDSTLKIQPAKLEDSAVYLCASRRGTGRSGETRYFGPGTRLLVL.